The 5 T cell receptor beta chains listed next were all sequenced from one sample in a study of PD-1 blockade in classical Hodgkin lymphoma. Relapse was seen in all patients after autologous stem cell transplantation, and brentuximab vedotin exposure was variable. Data came from immunoSEQ multiplex PCR; TCRdb stores just in-frame clones and leaves some out. This sample carries approximately 26,000 clones, 80% to 85% of them seen once, and the ten largest clones take around a fifth. The sample consisted of peripheral blood mononuclear cells (PBMCs), taken before the second cycle of nivolumab. The receptors were sampled from a human donor with classical Hodgkin lymphoma.

V usage is TRBV7-2 and J usage is TRBJ2-5, with a possible D match to TRBD2 (6 bases). The CDR3 totals 12 residues. Germline assignment: CDR1 SGHTA and CDR2 FQGNSA. V was clipped by 5 bases and J by 7 bases, with 11 bases between them. CDR3 nucleotide sequence: TGTGCCAGCAGCCCCGGGGGTGCGACCCAGTACTTC. Translating it yields CASSPGGATQYF.

The V gene is TRBV9, the J gene TRBJ2-2; D uncertain. The germline gives CDR1 SGDLS, CDR2 YYNGEE. V was shortened by 4 bases and J by 2 bases, with 12 bases between the two germline ends. The length of the CDR3 is 15 residues. The DNA of the CDR3 is TGTGCCAGCAGCCCCCCGAGGACCAACACCGGGGAGCTGTTTTTT. This sequence encodes CASSPPRTNTGELFF. Using reference TRBV9 and TRBJ2-2 for the parts outside the CDR3, the full variable domain is DSGVTQTPKHLITATGQRVTLRCSPRSGDLSVYWYQQSLDQGLQFLIQYYNGEERAKGNILERFSAQQFPDLHSELNLSSLELGDSALYFCASSPPRTNTGELFFGEGSRLTVL.

The chain is built from TRBV7-9 and TRBJ1-1, with D possibly being TRBD1 (6 bases). The CDR3 totals 18 residues. The germline gives CDR1 SEHNR, CDR2 FQNEAQ (reference sequence). V was trimmed by 7 bases and J by 0 bases, leaving 24 bases between them. The CDR3: CASIQPRGGGPLNTEAFF. The DNA for the CDR3 is TGTGCCAGCATCCAACCTAGGGGGGGTGGACCATTGAACACTGAAGCTTTCTTT.

This rearrangement joins TRBV15 to TRBJ2-3; maybe TRBD1 (6 bases). The CDR3 is 17 residues long. The germline gives CDR1 LNHNV, CDR2 YYDKDF (reference sequence). Trimming pared 3 bases from V and 1 base from J, leaving 17 bases between. CDR3 loop: CATSSSSPGAGTDTQYF. DNA of the CDR3: TGTGCCACCAGCAGTTCCTCCCCAGGGGCGGGCACAGATACGCAGTATTTT.

This sequence joins TRBV7-9 and TRBJ1-2; D might be TRBD1 (6 bases). The length of the CDR3 is 13 residues. Germline CDR1 SEHNR, CDR2 FQNEAQ (reference sequence). Trimming removed 6 bases at V and 3 bases at J, with 11 bases between. CDR3 nucleotide sequence: TGTGCCAGCAGTAAGGGGGGAGACTATGGCTACACCTTC. This gives the protein CASSKGGDYGYTF.